This T cell receptor beta chain was identified during a study of cytomegalovirus exposure and HLA in healthy donors. Study results and limitations: TCR beta sequences reportedly predicted the HLA-A and HLA-B alleles of most subjects accurately. Across donors, sequencing depth was assumed by presence/absence analyses to be roughly uniform.

The PCR made use of 60 Vbeta and 13 Jbeta primers. Sequenced by immunoSEQ multiplex PCR; TCRdb stores in-frame clones only, minus some. Among approximately 200,000 clones, 70% to 85% were seen once, and the ten largest hold roughly 0.1%. Comment on this clone: Its matching antigen is unknown.

CDR3 length equals 15 residues. Germline V gene lookup returns CDR1 MNHNS and CDR2 SASEGT. Trimming removed 5 bases at V and 8 bases at J, with 16 bases between. Sample: PBMCs. The chain joins TRBV6-1 to TRBJ1-6, with unresolved D. This TCR was recovered from a boy aged 2 to 9 in good health and CMV-seronegative. This CDR3 is CASSLRTVRHSPLHF. The CDR3 bases are TGTGCCAGCAGTTTACGGACTGTTCGTCATTCACCCCTCCACTTT.